The 8 T cell receptor beta chains below come from one sample, sequenced in a study of blood T cell repertoires in COVID-19. TCRdb keeps only in-frame clones here, not all; method: immunoSEQ multiplex PCR. The top ten hold roughly 5.3% of the sample, which has over 30,000 clones, roughly nine tenths seen once. The material sequenced was peripheral blood. Receptor source: a human donor in a cohort sampled during active COVID-19.

The V gene is TRBV18, the J gene TRBJ1-1; 8 bases are a match to TRBD1. The CDR3 runs to 17 residues. Germline-derived CDR1 and CDR2 are KGHSH and LQKENI. Trimming removed 5 bases from V and 1 base from J; junction bases left unmatched: 12. The CDR3 is CASSSWGSGTGNTEAFF. CDR3 DNA sequence: TGTGCCAGCTCATCCTGGGGGTCCGGGACAGGGAACACTGAAGCTTTCTTT.

J is TRBJ2-5 and V is TRBV2, with D possibly being TRBD1 (5 bases). The V gene's germline CDR1 is SNHLY and CDR2 FYNNEI. The CDR3 consists of 13 residues. V shed 8 bases and J shed 3 bases, with 13 bases lying between them. This CDR3 reads CASEGQDKETQYF. The CDR3 nucleotides read TGTGCCAGCGAAGGACAAGACAAAGAGACCCAGTACTTC.

This chain joins TRBV12-3 or TRBV12-4 and TRBJ1-1; D unclear. CDR3 size: 13 residues. The V and J ends lost 3 bases and 5 bases respectively, with 10 bases between them. The CDR3 loop is CASSFGVRTEAFF. The CDR3 nucleotides read TGTGCCAGCAGTTTCGGGGTGAGGACTGAAGCTTTCTTT.

This chain's CDR3 is CAISGLMTGINTEAFF. The CDR3 bases are TGTGCCATCAGTGGCCTCATGACAGGCATAAACACTGAAGCTTTCTTT. The rearrangement uses TRBV10-3 and TRBJ1-1, with D perhaps TRBD1 (6 bases). With 4 bases removed from V and 2 bases from J, the gap between germline ends came to 17 bases. Germline V CDR1 and CDR2: ENHRY, SYGVKD. The CDR3 spans 16 residues.

This clone is a singleton in its sample. J is TRBJ2-7 and V is TRBV6-6; 11 positions match TRBD2. Trimming took 6 bases from V and 3 from J; bases not matched to a gene: 10. This CDR3 has 16 amino acids. Germline V gene data show CDR1 as MNHNY and CDR2 as SVGAGI (reference sequence). The CDR3 sequence: CASSSGLAESSYEQYV. CDR3 nucleotide sequence: TGTGCCAGCAGCTCGGGACTAGCGGAGAGTAGCTACGAGCAGTACGTC.

The V gene is TRBV18, the J gene TRBJ1-1; no definite D call. Germline-derived CDR1 and CDR2 are KGHSH and LQKENI. Trimming took 0 bases from V and 4 from J, leaving 12 bases between them. The CDR3 runs to 15 residues. DNA for the CDR3: TGTGCCAGCTCACCACCGACGGGGAGGTCCACTGAAGCTTTCTTT. It translates to CASSPPTGRSTEAFF.

The chain uses TRBV15 and TRBJ1-6, with TRBD1 identical over 8 bases. The CDR3 length is 15 residues. Per the germline V gene, CDR1 is LNHNV and CDR2 is YYDKDF (reference sequence). V dropped 4 bases and J dropped 3; count of bases not matched to a gene: 2. The CDR3 DNA is TGTGCCACCAGCATAGGACAGGGCTATAATTCACCCCTCCACTTT. Translating it yields CATSIGQGYNSPLHF. Full variable domain (missing parts from reference TRBV15 and TRBJ1-6): DAMVIQNPRYQVTQFGKPVTLSCSQTLNHNVMYWYQQKSSQAPKLLFHYYDKDFNNEADTPDNFQSRRPNTSFCFLDIRSPGLGDTAMYLCATSIGQGYNSPLHFGNGTRLTVT.

CDR3 loop: CASSISRNTGELFF. The CDR3 DNA is TGTGCCAGCAGTATTTCCAGGAACACCGGGGAGCTGTTTTTT. The rearrangement links TRBV2 to TRBJ2-2; D gene unclear. The V gene lost 5 bases and the J gene lost 1 base, with 8 bases spanning the gap. The germline CDR1 and CDR2 sequences are SNHLY and FYNNEI. There are 14 residues in the CDR3.